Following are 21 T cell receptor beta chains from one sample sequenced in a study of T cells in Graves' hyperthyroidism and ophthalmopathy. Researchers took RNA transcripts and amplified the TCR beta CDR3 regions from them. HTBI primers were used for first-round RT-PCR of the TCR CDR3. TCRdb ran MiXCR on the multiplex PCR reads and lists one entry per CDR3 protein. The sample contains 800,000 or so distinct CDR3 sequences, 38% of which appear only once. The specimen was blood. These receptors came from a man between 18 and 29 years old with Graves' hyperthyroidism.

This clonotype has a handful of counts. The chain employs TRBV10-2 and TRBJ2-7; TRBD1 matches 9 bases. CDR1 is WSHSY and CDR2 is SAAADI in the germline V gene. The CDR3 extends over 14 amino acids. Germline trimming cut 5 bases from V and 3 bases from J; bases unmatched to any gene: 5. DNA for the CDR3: TGCGCCAGCAGTCCCCAGACAGGGGGCTACGAGCAGTACTTC. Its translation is CASSPQTGGYEQYF.

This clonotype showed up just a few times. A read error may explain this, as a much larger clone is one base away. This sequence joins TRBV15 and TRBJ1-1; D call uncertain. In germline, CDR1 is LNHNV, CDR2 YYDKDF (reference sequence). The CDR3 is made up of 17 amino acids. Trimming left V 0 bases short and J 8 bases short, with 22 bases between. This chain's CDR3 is CATSREDGSNPELEAFF. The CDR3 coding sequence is TGTGCCACCAGCAGAGAGGACGGTTCCAACCCTGAATTAGAAGCTTTCTTT.

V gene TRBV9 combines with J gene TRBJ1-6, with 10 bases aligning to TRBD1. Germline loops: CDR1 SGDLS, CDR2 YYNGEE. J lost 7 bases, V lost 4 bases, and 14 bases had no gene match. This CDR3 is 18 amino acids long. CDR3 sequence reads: CASSTEGVGTGANSPLHF. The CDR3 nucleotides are TGTGCCAGCAGCACAGAAGGAGTGGGGACAGGGGCAAATTCACCCCTCCACTTT.

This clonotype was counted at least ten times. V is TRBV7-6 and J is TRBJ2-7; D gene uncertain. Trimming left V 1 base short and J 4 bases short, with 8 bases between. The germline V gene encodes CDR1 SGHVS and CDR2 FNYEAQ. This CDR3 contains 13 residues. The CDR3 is CASSLGATYEQYF. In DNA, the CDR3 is TGTGCCAGCAGCTTAGGCGCAACTTACGAGCAGTACTTC.

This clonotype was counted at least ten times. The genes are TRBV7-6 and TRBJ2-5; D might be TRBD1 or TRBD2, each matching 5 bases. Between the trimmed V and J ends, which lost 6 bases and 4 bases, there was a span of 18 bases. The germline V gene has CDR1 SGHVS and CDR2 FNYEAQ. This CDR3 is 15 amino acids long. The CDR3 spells CASSPANEGPETQYF. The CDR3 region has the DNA TGTGCCAGCAGTCCTGCTAATGAGGGACCAGAGACCCAGTACTTC.

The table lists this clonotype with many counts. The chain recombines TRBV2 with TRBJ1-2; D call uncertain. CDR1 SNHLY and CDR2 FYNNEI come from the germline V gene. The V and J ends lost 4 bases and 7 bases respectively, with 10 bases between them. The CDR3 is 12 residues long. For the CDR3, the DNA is TGTGCCAGCAGTGTAATGGGCTCTGGCTACACCTTC. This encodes CASSVMGSGYTF.

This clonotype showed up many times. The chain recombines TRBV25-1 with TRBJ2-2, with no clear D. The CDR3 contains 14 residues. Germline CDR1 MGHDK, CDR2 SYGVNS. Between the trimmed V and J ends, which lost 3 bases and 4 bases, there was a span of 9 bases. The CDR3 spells CASSDLGPTGELFF. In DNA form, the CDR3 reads TGTGCCAGCAGTGACCTAGGGCCCACCGGGGAGCTGTTTTTT.

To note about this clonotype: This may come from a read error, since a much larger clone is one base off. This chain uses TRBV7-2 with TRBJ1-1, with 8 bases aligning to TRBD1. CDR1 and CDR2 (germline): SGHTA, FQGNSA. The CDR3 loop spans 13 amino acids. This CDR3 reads CASSFSGTGEASF. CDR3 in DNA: TGTGCCAGCAGCTTCTCCGGGACAGGTGAAGCTTCCTTT. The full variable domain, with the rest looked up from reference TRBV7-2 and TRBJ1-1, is GAGVSQSPSNKVTEKGKDVELRCDPISGHTALYWYRQSLGQGLEFLIYFQGNSAPDKSGLPSDRFSAERTGGSVSTLTIQRTQQEDSAVYLCASSFSGTGEASFGQGTRLTVV.

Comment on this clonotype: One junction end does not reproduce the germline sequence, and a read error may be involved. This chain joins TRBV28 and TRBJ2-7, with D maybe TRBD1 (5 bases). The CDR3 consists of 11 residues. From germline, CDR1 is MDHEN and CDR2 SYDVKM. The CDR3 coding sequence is TGTGCCAGCAGTTTACAGGGTTTTCACATATTC. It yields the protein CASSLQGFHIF.

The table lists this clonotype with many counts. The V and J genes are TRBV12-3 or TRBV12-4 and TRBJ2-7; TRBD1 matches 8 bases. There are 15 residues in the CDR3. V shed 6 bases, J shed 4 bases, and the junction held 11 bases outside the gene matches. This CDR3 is CASSRGQVIIYEQYF. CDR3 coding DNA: TGTGCCAGCAGCCGGGGACAGGTCATTATTTACGAGCAGTACTTC.

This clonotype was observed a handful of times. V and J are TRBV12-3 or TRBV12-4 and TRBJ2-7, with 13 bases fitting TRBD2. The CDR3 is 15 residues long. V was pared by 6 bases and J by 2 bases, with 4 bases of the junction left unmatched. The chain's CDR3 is CASSRTSGSTYEQYF. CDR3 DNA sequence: TGTGCCAGCAGCCGGACTAGCGGGAGCACCTACGAGCAGTACTTC.

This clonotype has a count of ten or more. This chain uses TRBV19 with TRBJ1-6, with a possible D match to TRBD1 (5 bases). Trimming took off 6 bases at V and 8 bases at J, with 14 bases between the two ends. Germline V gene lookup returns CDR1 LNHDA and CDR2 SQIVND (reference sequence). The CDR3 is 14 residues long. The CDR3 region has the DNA TGTGCCAGTAGCCCACAGGAGCCCCATTCACCCCTCCACTTT. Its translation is CASSPQEPHSPLHF.

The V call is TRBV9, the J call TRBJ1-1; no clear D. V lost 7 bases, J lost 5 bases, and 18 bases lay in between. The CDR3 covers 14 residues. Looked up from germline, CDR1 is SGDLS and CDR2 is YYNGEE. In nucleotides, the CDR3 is TGTGCCAGCTCACGGGAGGTGGGAGAAACTGAAGCTTTCTTT. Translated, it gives CASSREVGETEAFF. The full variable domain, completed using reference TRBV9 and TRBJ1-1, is DSGVTQTPKHLITATGQRVTLRCSPRSGDLSVYWYQQSLDQGLQFLIQYYNGEERAKGNILERFSAQQFPDLHSELNLSSLELGDSALYFCASSREVGETEAFFGQGTRLTVV.

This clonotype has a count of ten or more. The CDR3 is CSAGSYQETQYF. The CDR3 DNA follows: TGCAGTGCAGGGTCGTACCAAGAGACCCAGTACTTC. V and J are TRBV20-1 and TRBJ2-5, with D hard to call. Per the germline V gene, CDR1 is DFQATT and CDR2 is SNEGSKA (reference sequence). V was clipped by 6 bases and J by 0 bases, with 8 bases between them. The CDR3 is 12 amino acids.

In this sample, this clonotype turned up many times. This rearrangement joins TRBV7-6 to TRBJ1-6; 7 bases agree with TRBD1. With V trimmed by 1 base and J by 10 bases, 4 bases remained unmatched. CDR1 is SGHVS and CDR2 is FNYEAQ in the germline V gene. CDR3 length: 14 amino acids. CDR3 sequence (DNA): TGTGCCAGCAGCTTAGACAGGGGAGTGTCACCCCTCCACTTT. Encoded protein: CASSLDRGVSPLHF.

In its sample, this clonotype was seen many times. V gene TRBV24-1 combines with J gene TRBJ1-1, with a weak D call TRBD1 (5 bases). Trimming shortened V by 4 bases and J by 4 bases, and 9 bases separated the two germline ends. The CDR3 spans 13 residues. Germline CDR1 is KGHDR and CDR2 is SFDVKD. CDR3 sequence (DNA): TGTGCCACCAGTGACGGGGCGACCACTGAAGCTTTCTTT. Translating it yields CATSDGATTEAFF.

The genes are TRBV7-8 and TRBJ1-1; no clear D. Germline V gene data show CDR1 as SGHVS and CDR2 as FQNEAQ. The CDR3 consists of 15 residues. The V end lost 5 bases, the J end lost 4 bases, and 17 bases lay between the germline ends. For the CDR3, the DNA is TGTGCCAGCAGCATTGAACGGGTTTGGAGCACTGAAGCTTTCTTT. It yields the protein CASSIERVWSTEAFF.

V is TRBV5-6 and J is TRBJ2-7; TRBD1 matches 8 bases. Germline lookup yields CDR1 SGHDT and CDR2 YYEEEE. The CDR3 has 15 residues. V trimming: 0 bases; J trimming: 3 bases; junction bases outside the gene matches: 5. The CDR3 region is CASSLDPGGFYEQYF. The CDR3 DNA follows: TGTGCCAGCAGCTTGGATCCAGGGGGCTTCTACGAGCAGTACTTC.

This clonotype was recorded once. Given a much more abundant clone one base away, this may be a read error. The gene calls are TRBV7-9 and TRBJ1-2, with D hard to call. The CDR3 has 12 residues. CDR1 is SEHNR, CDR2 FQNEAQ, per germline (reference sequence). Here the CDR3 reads CAGSLKRVGYTF. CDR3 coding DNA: TGTGCCGGCAGCTTAAAGAGGGTTGGCTACACCTTC. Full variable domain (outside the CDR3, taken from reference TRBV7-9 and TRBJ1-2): DTGVSQNPRHKITKRGQNVTFRCDPISEHNRLYWYRQTLGQGPEFLTYFQNEAQLEKSRLLSDRFSAERPKGSFSTLEIQRTEQGDSAMYLCAGSLKRVGYTFGSGTRLTVV.

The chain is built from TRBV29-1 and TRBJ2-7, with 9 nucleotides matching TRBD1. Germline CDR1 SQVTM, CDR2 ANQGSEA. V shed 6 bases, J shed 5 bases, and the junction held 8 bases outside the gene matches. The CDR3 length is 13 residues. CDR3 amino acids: CSVAQTGGDEQYF. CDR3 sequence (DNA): TGCAGCGTAGCTCAGACAGGGGGGGACGAGCAGTACTTC.

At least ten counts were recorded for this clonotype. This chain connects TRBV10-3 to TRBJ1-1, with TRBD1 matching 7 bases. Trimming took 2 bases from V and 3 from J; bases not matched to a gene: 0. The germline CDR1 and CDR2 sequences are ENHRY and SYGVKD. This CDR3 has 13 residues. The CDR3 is CAISETGDTEAFF. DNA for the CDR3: TGTGCCATCAGTGAGACAGGGGACACTGAAGCTTTCTTT.